This T cell receptor (beta chain) was found in a study of T cells in localized non-small cell lung cancer. General study findings and limits: Turning up in adjacent lung were a median around 60 of the top 100 tumor clones. Sequencing was limited to one tumor region, leaving the possibility of heterogeneity open. Uninvolved nearby lung showed the greatest T cell clonality, exceeding that found in tumor.

Sequencing was performed with immunoSEQ multiplex PCR; in TCRdb, only in-frame clones are kept and a portion is missing. This sample yields 45,000 to 60,000 clones, of which around 86% are seen a single time; 20% belongs to the top ten. Turning to this clone: The antigen is not known.

The germline V gene encodes CDR1 SGHRS and CDR2 YFSETQ. V lost 4 bases to trimming and J lost 4 bases, with 17 bases between them. The CDR3 covers 15 residues. The J gene is TRBJ1-1, the V gene TRBV5-1, with D possibly TRBD1 on 5 matching bases. This receptor was obtained from a female donor of 60 years or more with stage II squamous cell lung carcinoma. Sequencing used peripheral blood, obtained before any cancer treatment. CDR3 sequence: CASSGAPGMSTEAFF. The DNA for the CDR3 is TGCGCCAGCAGCGGGGCTCCAGGGATGAGCACTGAAGCTTTCTTT.